A single T cell receptor beta chain is shown here with its context. This specimen comes from a study of blood T cell repertoires in COVID-19. Germline V gene sequence: CDR1 SNHLY, CDR2 FYNNEI. The CDR3 contains 16 residues. V dropped 5 bases and J dropped 2; count of bases not matched to a gene: 9. TCRdb keeps only in-frame clones here, not all; method: immunoSEQ multiplex PCR. The table has more than 200,000 clones, around nine tenths seen once; the top ten hold around 2%. Donors in Cohort 3 who had recovered were those with two negative PCRs, healthcare professional clearance, or resolution of their symptoms.

This receptor was obtained from a woman aged 18-29 years who had recovered from COVID-19. Sequenced input: PBMCs or T cells enriched from blood (not recorded which). The chain links TRBV2 to TRBJ1-2; 9 bases are shared with TRBD1. This chain's CDR3 is CASSTQDRGLNYGYTF. DNA for the CDR3: TGTGCCAGCAGTACCCAGGACAGGGGACTCAACTATGGCTACACCTTC.